This T cell receptor (beta chain) was recorded in a study of response to subunit inactivated influenza vaccine. Looked up from germline, CDR1 is SGHVS and CDR2 is FQNEAQ. V lost 0 bases, J lost 5 bases, and 11 bases lay in between. The CDR3 totals 14 residues. In the case of this clonotype: Its antigen is still unknown.

General study points: It was suggested by the authors that few new T cells are recruited by each seasonal influenza vaccination.

A single record per CDR3 protein comes from TCRdb applying MiXCR to the RT-PCR reads. This table has fewer than 400,000 distinct CDR3 sequences, roughly 22% appearing once. The clonotype was recovered from a man between 50 and 70 years old who received an inactivated influenza vaccine. The chain employs TRBV7-8 and TRBJ2-7; D is perhaps TRBD1 (7 bases). Sequencing was performed on PBMCs from blood, taken about 20 months after vaccination. CDR3 DNA sequence: TGTGCCAGCAGCTTAGCTGACAGGGAGGACGAGCAGTACTTC. Its translation: CASSLADREDEQYF.